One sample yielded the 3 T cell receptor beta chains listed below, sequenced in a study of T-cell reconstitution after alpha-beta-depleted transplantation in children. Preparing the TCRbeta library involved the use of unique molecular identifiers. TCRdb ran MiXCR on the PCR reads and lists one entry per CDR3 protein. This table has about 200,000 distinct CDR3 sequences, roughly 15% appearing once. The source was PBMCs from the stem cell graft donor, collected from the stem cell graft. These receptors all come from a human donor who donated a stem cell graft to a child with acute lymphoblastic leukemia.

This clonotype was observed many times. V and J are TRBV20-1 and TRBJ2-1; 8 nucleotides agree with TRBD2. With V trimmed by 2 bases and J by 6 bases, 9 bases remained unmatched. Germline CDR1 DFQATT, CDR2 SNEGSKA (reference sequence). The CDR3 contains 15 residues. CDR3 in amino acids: CSARSASGLSNEQFF. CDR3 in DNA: TGCAGTGCTAGATCGGCTAGCGGGCTGAGCAATGAGCAGTTCTTC.

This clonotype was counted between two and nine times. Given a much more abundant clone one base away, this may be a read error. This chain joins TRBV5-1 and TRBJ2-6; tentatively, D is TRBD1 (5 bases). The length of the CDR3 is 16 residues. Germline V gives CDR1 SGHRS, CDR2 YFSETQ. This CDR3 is CASSLVGSSGANGLTF. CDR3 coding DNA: TGCGCCAGCAGCTTGGTCGGTTCGTCTGGGGCCAACGGCCTGACTTTC.

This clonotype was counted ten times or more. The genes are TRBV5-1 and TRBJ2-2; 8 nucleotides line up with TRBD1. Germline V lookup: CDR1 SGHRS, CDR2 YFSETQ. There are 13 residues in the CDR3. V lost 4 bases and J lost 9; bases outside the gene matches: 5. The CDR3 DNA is TGCGCCAGCAGCCTGGGACAGGCCAGGGAGCTGTTTTTT. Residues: CASSLGQARELFF.